The source of this TCR beta chain is a study of T cells in Graves' hyperthyroidism and ophthalmopathy. Amplified TCR beta CDR3 regions derived from RNA transcripts. With the HTBI primer set, the TCR CDR3 went through a first round of RT-PCR. From the multiplex PCR reads, TCRdb called clonotypes with MiXCR, one entry per CDR3 protein. Of 330,000 or so distinct CDR3 sequences in the sample, 18% were seen once. Individuals with ophthalmopathy presented a Clinical Activity Score of at least 3, a NOSPECS grade of at least 4 and a duration under 3 months. Every diagnosis used clinical symptoms, serum thyroxine and TRAb, thyroid ultrasound and orbital computed tomography. PBMCs came from more than 9.5 ml fresh peripheral blood. Trimming shortened V by 6 bases and J by 1 base, and 9 bases separated the two germline ends. Germline V CDR1 and CDR2: MNHNS, SASEGT. This CDR3 contains 14 residues. This clonotype has at least ten counts.

The sequenced sample was blood. This TCR derives from a woman aged 40 to 55 with Graves' ophthalmopathy. The chain couples TRBV6-1 to TRBJ2-2; tentatively, D is TRBD1 (6 bases). The CDR3 sequence is CASRRTENTGELFF. As DNA, the CDR3 is TGTGCCAGCAGAAGGACAGAGAACACCGGGGAGCTGTTTTTT.